This entry concerns a single T cell receptor (beta chain). In germline, CDR1 is SGHRS, CDR2 YFSETQ. The CDR3 loop spans 16 amino acids. V trimming: 0 bases; J trimming: 4 bases; junction bases outside the gene matches: 6. This sample was taken from a study of shared clonotypes between healthy human individuals. Produced via immunoSEQ multiplex PCR; TCRdb's table is partial and in-frame only. The sample holds roughly 1,500,000 clones, approximately 98.5% seen once. Input material: naive CD4+ T cells sorted from blood. Indicated subset: CD45RA+ positively selected. The TCR originated in a man aged 25-45 years in good health. V usage is TRBV5-1 and J usage is TRBJ2-3, with 9 bases that match TRBD2. Here the CDR3 DNA reads TGCGCCAGCAGCTTGGGCGTTAGCGGGAGCCCAGATACGCAGTATTTT. Its translation: CASSLGVSGSPDTQYF.